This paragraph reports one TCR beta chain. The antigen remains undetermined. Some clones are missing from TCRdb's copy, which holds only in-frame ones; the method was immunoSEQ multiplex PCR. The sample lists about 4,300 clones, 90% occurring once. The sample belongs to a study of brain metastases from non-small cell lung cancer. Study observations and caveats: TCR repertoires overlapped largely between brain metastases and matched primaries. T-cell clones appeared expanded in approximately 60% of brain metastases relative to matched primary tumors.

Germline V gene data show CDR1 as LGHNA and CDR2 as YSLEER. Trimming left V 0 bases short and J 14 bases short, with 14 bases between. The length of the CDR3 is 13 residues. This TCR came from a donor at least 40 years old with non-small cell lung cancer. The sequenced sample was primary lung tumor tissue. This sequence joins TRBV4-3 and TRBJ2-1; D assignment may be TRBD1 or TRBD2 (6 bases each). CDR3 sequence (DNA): TGCGCCAGCAGCCAAGATCGGGGGCCGGAGAAGTTCTTC. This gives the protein CASSQDRGPEKFF.